A selection of T cell receptor beta chains follows, all from one sample in a study of identical twins. TCRdb re-derived calls from the 5' RACE reads in MiXCR, one entry per CDR3 protein. There are a few hundred thousand distinct CDR3 sequences in the sample; 10% to 15% occur only once, and roughly 7.8% lies in the top ten. These data also formed part of another study, on yellow fever vaccine responses in identical twins.

The sample comprised CD8+ T cells sorted from blood. The receptor set was obtained from a woman aged 18-35 years in good health. Both conserved end residues are trimmed from each CDR3.

CDR3 protein,V gene
ASSPLAVDGELF,TRBV5-1
ASSPTSGDQETQY,TRBV28
ASSMGTHYEQY,TRBV27
ASSLENRDTGELF,TRBV13
ASSPRGGYPHTGELF,TRBV6-1
ASSLMGGSTDTQY,TRBV7-3
ASSAGTSGSIEQY,TRBV6-1
SASSGVGTDTQY,TRBV20-1
ASSHGRTTNTGELF,TRBV4-1
ASGPPAGELF,TRBV12-5
ASSSSGTAVVYGYT,TRBV6-1
ASSHRLATPYEQY,TRBV4-1
ASSPGTAGYT,TRBV28
ASNPAGGLTGELF,TRBV9
AIGPFDPPNTGELF,TRBV5-6
ASSLRTEGNTIY,TRBV12-3/TRBV12-4
ATSRDGGGSTEAF,TRBV15
ASSLGTWSSYNEQF,TRBV19
ASSEDRGWETQY,TRBV25-1
ASNRGQGPGETQY,TRBV27
ASSIDRGNEQF,TRBV19
ASSPSGGVIYNEQF,TRBV11-2
ASSLYVGTVETQY,TRBV11-2
ASEGEGTEAF,TRBV7-9
ASSFVASHETQY,TRBV12-3/TRBV12-4
ASSLAGTDQPQH,TRBV12-3/TRBV12-4
ASSFLTGGDTDTQY,TRBV7-9
ASGTGNSPLH,TRBV12-3/TRBV12-4
ASSKLAGDWNEQF,TRBV12-3/TRBV12-4
ASSYLGQLQETQY,TRBV6-5
ASRRPGLGFTEAF,TRBV25-1
ASSPGTSGAVYEQF,TRBV7-9